This T cell receptor beta chain emerged from a study of T cells after yellow fever vaccination. Looking at the study overall: Preparation used SMART-Seq v4 Ultra Low Input for the low-cell-number fractions. General study findings and limits: Overall, a small share of clonotypes was seen in both CD4 and CD8 compartments. Compared with primary, the secondary response was weaker and peaked at day 5, not 15. Post-booster samples contained most primary-vaccination clones (approximately 95% CD4, around 89% CD8).

V gave up 5 bases and J gave up 1 base, with 9 bases separating them. Germline CDR1 and CDR2: DFQATT and SNEGSKA (reference sequence). This CDR3 has 12 amino acids. TCRdb ran MiXCR on the 5' RACE reads and lists one entry per CDR3 protein. Altogether just under 600,000 distinct CDR3 sequences are present, approximately 15% being singletons, with the ten largest covering about 14%. Concerning this clonotype: The antigen remains unidentified.

The clonotype was recovered from a man aged 30-40 years who received the YFV17D yellow fever vaccine. Here the sequenced sample was PBMCs, taken on the day of the yellow fever booster vaccination. This rearrangement joins TRBV20-1 to TRBJ2-7; perhaps TRBD2 as D (5 bases). CDR3: CSAQLDSYEQYF. In nucleotides, the CDR3 is TGCAGTGCTCAACTAGATTCCTACGAGCAGTACTTC.